This record concerns one T cell receptor (beta chain) sequence. Its antigen remains unidentified. The sample belongs to a study of cytomegalovirus exposure and HLA in healthy donors. For the study at large: There were some 120 million unique TCR beta sequences, drawn from approximately 180 million T cells, in an earlier analysis.

Primers: 60 Vbeta forward and 13 Jbeta reverse. Assay used: immunoSEQ multiplex PCR; TCRdb lists only in-frame clones, some missing. The sample yields 180,000 or so clones, 82% seen once. Whole-study results and caveats: In a later analysis, donors in an Asian-associated ancestry cluster reportedly had fewer N-insertions in productive TCRs than the cohort mean.

Germline CDR1 is SEHNR and CDR2 is FQNEAQ (reference sequence). V lost 2 bases and J lost 7, with 8 bases in between. The CDR3 runs 12 residues. This receptor was obtained from a man aged 35-49 years in good health and CMV-seronegative. Source material: PBMCs. V is TRBV7-9 and J is TRBJ1-2; D is possibly TRBD1 (5 bases). CDR3 residues: CASSLLGVGYTF. The CDR3 nucleotides read TGTGCCAGCAGCTTATTAGGGGTTGGCTACACCTTC.